This is a list of T cell receptor beta chains from one sample in a study of blood T cells in healthy people across ages. In TCRdb, the 5' RACE reads were re-called with MiXCR into one record per CDR3 protein. The sample carries approximately 900,000 distinct CDR3 sequences, almost 30% recorded once. Another study also made use of these data, one on T cells of mothers and their children.

The sample consisted of blood. The receptors stem from a woman aged 40 to 50 in good health. CDR3s include the opening cysteine and the closing phenylalanine or tryptophan. D genes are given only for firm matches. Size values are once, few and many counts, or a class for expanded clones, and some rows have none.

d_gene	v_gene	abundance	j_gene	CDR3nt	CDR3aa
-	TRBV20-1	few	TRBJ1-6	TGCAGTGCTAGAGAGAACCAGGGTGTGAAGTCACCCCTCCACTTT	CSARENQGVKSPLHF
-	TRBV11-3	-	TRBJ1-3	TGTGCCAGCAGCTTGGACACGGGTAGTGGAAACACCGTATATTTT	CASSLDTGSGNTVYF
-	TRBV4-1	few	TRBJ1-2	TGCACCAGCAGCCAAGTAGGGACAAACCATGGCTACACCTTC	CTSSQVGTNHGYTF
-	TRBV12-3/TRBV12-4	-	TRBJ2-5	TGTGCCAGCAGCCCCTGGGGAAGGCAAGAGACCCAGTACTTC	CASSPWGRQETQYF
-	TRBV11-2	many	TRBJ1-4	TGTGCCAGCAGCTTCGTGGAAAAACTGTTTTTT	CASSFVEKLFF
TRBD1	TRBV5-1	-	TRBJ1-1	TGCGCCAGCAGCCTGATGACCCAGGGGGGAACTGAAGCTTTCTTT	CASSLMTQGGTEAFF
-	TRBV7-8	few	TRBJ1-2	TGTGCCAGCAGCTTTAGTAGGGTTGGTTATGGCTACACCTTC	CASSFSRVGYGYTF
-	TRBV20-1	many	TRBJ2-1	TGCAGTGCTAGCGGGGGGAGGGGGTACAATGAGCAGTTCTTC	CSASGGRGYNEQFF
-	TRBV28	-	TRBJ2-1	TGTGCCAGCAGTCCCCGCGGCAGGGCTAATGAGCAGTTCTTC	CASSPRGRANEQFF
TRBD2	TRBV29-1	many	TRBJ2-5	TGCAGCGTTGAAGTAACTAGCGGGGGGCGTTCTCAAGAGACCCAGTACTTC	CSVEVTSGGRSQETQYF
TRBD1	TRBV27	-	TRBJ1-1	TGTGCCAGCAGTGTAGACAGGGGACTAAGCACTGAAGCTTTCTTT	CASSVDRGLSTEAFF
TRBD2	TRBV7-2	many	TRBJ2-7	TGTGCCAGCAGCTCCTGGGGGATTAGCGGGGCTTACGAGCAGTACTTC	CASSSWGISGAYEQYF
-	TRBV7-9	few	TRBJ1-2	TGTGCCGGCAGCTTAGAAGCGGAGTACTATGGCTACACCTTC	CAGSLEAEYYGYTF
TRBD1	TRBV12-3/TRBV12-4	-	TRBJ1-5	TGTGCCAGTACGAAGGGGGCTCAGCCCCAGCATTTT	CASTKGAQPQHF
-	TRBV20-1	few	TRBJ2-1	TGCAGTGCTAGATCCGGGGTGCGGCCCCAAGGGTTCTTC	CSARSGVRPQGFF
-	TRBV18	-	TRBJ2-5	TGTGCCAGCTCACCACCGATGGAAGAGACCCAGTACTTC	CASSPPMEETQYF
-	TRBV28	-	TRBJ1-1	TGTGCCAGCAATCCCATGGAGGGATACACTGAAGCTTTCTTT	CASNPMEGYTEAFF
-	TRBV6-1	-	TRBJ2-1	TGTGCCAGCAGAAGACTGGGTATGGATGAGCAGTTCTTC	CASRRLGMDEQFF
-	TRBV10-3	once	TRBJ2-3	TGTGCCATCAGTGCCAGCACAGATACGCAGTATTTT	CAISASTDTQYF
-	TRBV5-1	-	TRBJ2-1	TGCGCCAGCAGCCTCGGGACAAACGACAATGAGCAGTTCTTC	CASSLGTNDNEQFF
-	TRBV6-8	many	TRBJ2-7	TGTGCCAGCAGTTACTACGAGCAGTACTTC	CASSYYEQYF
-	TRBV7-6	-	TRBJ2-3	TGTGCCAGCAGCCCGTGGAGCCCTCCGACAGATACGCAGTATTTT	CASSPWSPPTDTQYF
-	TRBV5-1	-	TRBJ2-7	TGCGCCAGCAGCCCGGGTCTAGGACAAGGCTGCTACGAGCAGTACTTC	CASSPGLGQGCYEQYF
TRBD2	TRBV4-1	few	TRBJ2-5	TGCGCCAGCAGCCAAGATCGGGGGGTCGGGGGGGCAGAGACCCAGTACTTC	CASSQDRGVGGAETQYF
-	TRBV20-1	once	TRBJ1-1	TGCAGTGCTGGACGCAACAGGGTTGCTGAAGCTTTCTTT	CSAGRNRVAEAFF
TRBD2	TRBV2	few	TRBJ2-5	TGTGCCAGCAGCGACCGGGGGGGATTTAGAGAGACCCAGTACTTC	CASSDRGGFRETQYF
TRBD2	TRBV7-8	-	TRBJ2-3	TGTGCCAGCAGCTTAGGGGGACTACCATCAGATACGCAGTATTTT	CASSLGGLPSDTQYF
-	TRBV3-1	many	TRBJ1-2	TGTGCCAGCAGCCCCGGAGGGACCGTAGCTGGCTACACCTTC	CASSPGGTVAGYTF
-	TRBV10-3	few	TRBJ1-1	TGTGCCATCAGTGAGGCAGGTGGAAAAAACACTGAAGCTTTCTTT	CAISEAGGKNTEAFF
-	TRBV5-1	once	TRBJ2-1	TGCGCCAGCAGCTTGGAACGACAGAACTATGAGCAGTTCTTC	CASSLERQNYEQFF
TRBD2	TRBV15	-	TRBJ2-1	TGTGCCACCCTTCTTAGCGGGGGGGCAGATAATGAGCAGTTCTTC	CATLLSGGADNEQFF
-	TRBV20-1	many	TRBJ2-1	TGCAGTGCTAGAGATTTGGGCAGGGACTACAATGAGCAGTTCTTC	CSARDLGRDYNEQFF
-	TRBV20-1	few	TRBJ2-2	TGCAGTGCTAGAGTTACAGCCACCGGGGAGCTGTTTTTT	CSARVTATGELFF
TRBD1	TRBV6-5	many	TRBJ1-2	TGTGCCAGCAGTTACTCGGGACAGGGGACAAGAAGTAACTATGGCTACACCTTC	CASSYSGQGTRSNYGYTF
-	TRBV20-1	many	TRBJ2-6	TGCAGTGCGGACACAGGGACTTCTGGGGCCAACGTCCTGACTTTC	CSADTGTSGANVLTF
-	TRBV25-1	many	TRBJ1-4	TGTGCCAGCACCCGGACAGAGCCTAACGGAGAACTGTTTTTT	CASTRTEPNGELFF
-	TRBV27	-	TRBJ2-3	TGTGCCAGCAGTTTAACCCCCGGTGTGAGGGATACGCAGTATTTT	CASSLTPGVRDTQYF
TRBD1	TRBV6-5	few	TRBJ2-7	TGTGCCAGCAGAGACAGGGCTTCCTGCGAGCAGTACTTC	CASRDRASCEQYF
TRBD1	TRBV28	many	TRBJ2-7	TGTGCCAGCAGTTTCTTGGGGACAGGGGCCTCCCTCACTGTTTACGAGCAGTACTTC	CASSFLGTGASLTVYEQYF
-	TRBV7-2	-	TRBJ2-1	TGTGCCAGCAGCTCCTTGTCCTCCTGGGGCTACAATGAGCAGTTCTTC	CASSSLSSWGYNEQFF
-	TRBV7-9	-	TRBJ2-3	TGTGCCAGCAGCTTTGAGGGTACTACGCAGTATTTT	CASSFEGTTQYF
TRBD1	TRBV29-1	many	TRBJ2-7	TGCAGCGTCCCGGGGGACAGGGGGCGGTACGAGCAGTACTTC	CSVPGDRGRYEQYF
-	TRBV20-1	-	TRBJ1-3	TGCAGTGCCCGTTTAGGGATGTCCGGAAACACCATATATTTT	CSARLGMSGNTIYF
-	TRBV15	many	TRBJ2-6	TGTGCCACCAGCAGAGACCGCTCTGGGGCCAACGTCCTGACTTTC	CATSRDRSGANVLTF
TRBD2	TRBV5-8	-	TRBJ2-1	TGTGCCAGCAGCCTGGGACTACGACAAGACAATGGGCAGTTCTTC	CASSLGLRQDNGQFF